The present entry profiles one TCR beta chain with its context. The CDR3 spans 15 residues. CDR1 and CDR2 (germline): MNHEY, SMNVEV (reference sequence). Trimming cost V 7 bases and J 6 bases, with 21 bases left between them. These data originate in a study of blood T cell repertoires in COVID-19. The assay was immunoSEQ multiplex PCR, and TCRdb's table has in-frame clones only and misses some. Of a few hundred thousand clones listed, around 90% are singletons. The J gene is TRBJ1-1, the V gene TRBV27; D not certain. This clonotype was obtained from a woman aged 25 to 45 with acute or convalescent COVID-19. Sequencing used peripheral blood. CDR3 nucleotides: TGTGCCAGCACCCCGCGGGGAGAGAGGTCCGCTGAAGCTTTCTTT. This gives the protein CASTPRGERSAEAFF.